What follows is one T cell receptor (beta chain) and its context. Its antigen is unknown. The data stem from a study of vaccination effects on CD4 cells after COVID-19. Whole-study results and caveats: Among infection- and vaccine-induced clones, marked clonal contraction occurred late after vaccination.

Antigen-specific CD4+ T cells were expanded (with viral peptide pools) by the ViraFEST assay ahead of sequencing. Culturing for approximately 10 days preceded CD4+ T cell isolation. Absence of prior SARS-CoV-2 infection characterized the vaccine recipients, who showed negative nucleocapsid antibodies. Every well got a few million PBMC, which were grown with about 9.2 IU/ml IL-2 and roughly 9.3 ug/ml peptides. Half-medium exchanges with IL-2 medium took place on days 3 and 7. Clones were read by immunoSEQ multiplex PCR, and TCRdb kept only the in-frame ones, dropping some. The sample includes tens of thousands of clones, about 74% of them seen just once. The CDR3 loop spans 14 amino acids. Trimming took off 2 bases at V and 1 base at J, with 8 bases between the two ends. CDR1 and CDR2 from the germline V gene are LGHDT and YNNKEL (reference sequence).

This receptor was obtained from a human donor who received a COVID-19 vaccine. Sequencing was performed on CD4+ T cells from PBMCs cultured with HCoV-229E spike peptides, taken before COVID-19 vaccination. The chain is built from TRBV3-1 (or the pseudogene TRBV3-2) and TRBJ2-5, with a possible D match to TRBD1 (5 bases). The CDR3 region has the DNA TGTGCCAGCAGCCAATTAACAGGCCAAGAGACCCAGTACTTC. It translates to CASSQLTGQETQYF.